This T cell receptor beta chain was observed in a study of human CD8 memory T cell subsets. CDR3 size: 14 residues. TCR beta libraries were made by UMI-labeled 5' RACE. TCRdb reprocessed the 5' RACE reads; each CDR3 protein has one entry and no DNA is given. The repertoire table contains several thousand distinct CDR3 sequences. The chain employs TRBV12-3 or TRBV12-4 and TRBJ2-7. The source is a human donor in good health. The specimen sequenced was CD8+ T cells from PBMCs. CDR3 sequence: CASSTDRSSYEQYF.